This passage covers 24 T cell receptor beta chains from one sample sequenced in a study of Tregs in tolerant kidney transplant recipients. The table came from immunoSEQ multiplex PCR; TCRdb's copy has only in-frame clones and leaves some out. Altogether tens of thousands of clones are present, 85% to 95% being singletons, with the ten largest covering 0.34%. The sequenced sample was Tregs from blood, obtained before the transplant. The receptors here all came from a human donor who received a combined kidney and bone marrow transplant.

The chain recombines TRBV7-2 with TRBJ2-5; D call uncertain. In germline, CDR1 is SGHTA, CDR2 FQGNSA. This CDR3 is 13 amino acids long. Trimming pared 4 bases from V and 5 bases from J, leaving 11 bases between. The CDR3 sequence is CASSYQSRETQYF. The CDR3 bases are TGTGCCAGCAGCTACCAATCTCGGGAGACCCAGTACTTC. The full variable domain, in which reference TRBV7-2 and TRBJ2-5 provide the parts outside the CDR3, is GAGVSQSPSNKVTEKGKDVELRCDPISGHTALYWYRQSLGQGLEFLIYFQGNSAPDKSGLPSDRFSAERTGGSVSTLTIQRTQQEDSAVYLCASSYQSRETQYFGPGTRLLVL.

The chain recombines TRBV30 with TRBJ1-3; D gene uncertain. Deletions cut 2 bases from V and 4 bases from J, with 9 bases between. This CDR3 contains 13 residues. Germline lookup yields CDR1 GTSNPN and CDR2 SVGIG (reference sequence). The CDR3 DNA reads TGTGCCTGGAGTACCTCCGGGGGAAACACCATATATTTT. Translated: CAWSTSGGNTIYF.

The V and J genes are TRBV27 and TRBJ1-4; D call uncertain. CDR3 length equals 17 residues. CDR1 and CDR2 from the germline V gene are MNHEY and SMNVEV (reference sequence). V gave up 2 bases and J gave up 0 bases, with 13 bases separating them. CDR3 bases: TGTGCCAGCAGTTTAGGATGGGCTACCGCAACTAATGAAAAACTGTTTTTT. It encodes CASSLGWATATNEKLFF.

V is TRBV18 and J is TRBJ2-7; D is undetermined. CDR3 size: 14 residues. Germline lookup yields CDR1 KGHSH and CDR2 LQKENI. Deletions cut 6 bases from V and 7 bases from J, with 19 bases between. The CDR3 loop is CASSPGLTFSEQYF. CDR3 DNA: TGTGCCAGCTCCCCGGGCCTGACCTTCTCGGAGCAGTACTTC.

CDR3 nucleotide sequence: TGTGCCAGTAGTATGGGCAATGAGCAGTTCTTC. This encodes CASSMGNEQFF. The chain carries TRBV19 and TRBJ2-1; D uncertain. The germline CDR1 and CDR2 sequences are LNHDA and SQIVND (reference sequence). CDR3 length: 11 residues. The V end lost 3 bases, the J end lost 6 bases, and 3 bases lay between the germline ends.

The chain carries TRBV5-1 and TRBJ1-3, with unresolved D. Germline CDR1 SGHRS, CDR2 YFSETQ. The CDR3 has 14 amino acids. Trimming stripped 4 bases from V and 7 bases from J, with 15 bases between. The CDR3 here is CASSSQSGGNTIYF. CDR3 sequence (DNA): TGCGCCAGCAGCAGTCAGAGTGGAGGCAACACCATATATTTT.

The CDR3, as DNA: TGTGCCATCAGTGAGAGGGACAATGAGCAGTTCTTC. It yields the protein CAISERDNEQFF. This sequence joins TRBV10-3 and TRBJ2-1; D is undetermined. This CDR3 has 12 amino acids. The germline V gene encodes CDR1 ENHRY and CDR2 SYGVKD. The germline V and J ends were trimmed by 2 bases and 5 bases, with 4 bases remaining between them.

DNA of the CDR3: TGTGCCAGCACTTTTACAGGGGGAGGAGGTGGCTACACCTTC. Translating gives CASTFTGGGGGYTF. The rearrangement links TRBV5-4 to TRBJ1-2; 8 nucleotides match TRBD1. The CDR3 is 14 amino acids. J lost 7 bases, V lost 6 bases, and 11 bases had no gene match. Looked up from germline, CDR1 is SGHNT and CDR2 is YYREEE (reference sequence).

This clone was detected once. The gene calls are TRBV5-1 and TRBJ2-5; either TRBD1 or TRBD2 may fit D (6 bases each). The CDR3 covers 12 residues. Trimming removed 4 bases at V and 9 bases at J, with 13 bases between. The germline CDR1 and CDR2 sequences are SGHRS and YFSETQ. The DNA for the CDR3 is TGCGCCAGCAGCCCGGAGGGGGGATCCCAGTACTTC. Encoded protein: CASSPEGGSQYF.

This chain links TRBV6-5 with TRBJ2-1; 12 positions match TRBD2. CDR1 and CDR2 from the germline V gene are MNHEY and SVGAGI. The CDR3 length is 16 residues. Germline trimming cut 0 bases from V and 8 bases from J; bases unmatched to any gene: 5. CDR3 sequence reads: CASSYSLAGGGHEQFF. Written as DNA, the CDR3 is TGTGCCAGCAGTTACTCCCTAGCGGGAGGGGGCCATGAGCAGTTCTTC.

This clone was counted a few times. CDR3 sequence (DNA): TGTGCCAGCAGTGAACCGAACACCGGGGAGCTGTTTTTT. This sequence encodes CASSEPNTGELFF. The chain couples TRBV6-4 to TRBJ2-2, with D uncertain. Germline V gives CDR1 MRHNA, CDR2 SNTAGT. V was shortened by 3 bases and J by 0 bases, with 2 bases between the two germline ends. The CDR3 consists of 13 residues.

This sequence joins TRBV9 and TRBJ2-1, with D tentatively TRBD2 (7 bases). V was shortened by 4 bases and J by 5 bases, with 25 bases between the two germline ends. Germline V gene lookup returns CDR1 SGDLS and CDR2 YYNGEE. The CDR3 length is 18 residues. The CDR3 spells CASSKRGVAGIPDNEQFF. The DNA of the CDR3 is TGTGCCAGCAGCAAAAGGGGGGTAGCGGGCATCCCTGACAATGAGCAGTTCTTC.

The rearrangement links TRBV7-9 to TRBJ1-4; no firm D call. V shed 4 bases and J shed 0 bases, with 12 bases lying between them. The CDR3 contains 16 residues. CDR1 is SEHNR, CDR2 FQNEAQ, per germline (reference sequence). The CDR3 sequence is CASSSRGSATNEKLFF. Here the CDR3 DNA reads TGTGCCAGCAGCTCCCGAGGGAGTGCAACTAATGAAAAACTGTTTTTT.

This chain links TRBV7-3 with TRBJ2-6; the D gene is possibly TRBD1 (6 bases). The length of the CDR3 is 15 residues. The germline gives CDR1 SGHTA, CDR2 FQGTGA. Trimming stripped 3 bases from V and 1 base from J, with 7 bases between. CDR3 sequence reads: CASSFQGSGANVLTF. CDR3 coding DNA: TGTGCCAGCAGCTTTCAGGGGTCTGGGGCCAACGTCCTGACTTTC.

This chain uses TRBV7-2 with TRBJ2-7, with 9 bases identical to TRBD1. The CDR3 is 15 residues long. The germline CDR1 and CDR2 sequences are SGHTA and FQGNSA. With 5 bases clipped from V and 6 bases from J, the junction kept 11 bases outside the gene matches. This chain's CDR3 is CASSQTGQGLTEQYF. In DNA form, the CDR3 reads TGTGCCAGCAGCCAAACGGGACAGGGCCTCACCGAGCAGTACTTC.

The V gene is TRBV4-2, the J gene TRBJ2-1; perhaps D is TRBD1 or TRBD2 (5 bases each). CDR1 and CDR2 from the germline V gene are LGHNA and YNFKEQ. The CDR3 contains 17 residues. The germline V and J ends were trimmed by 4 bases and 0 bases, with 16 bases remaining between them. For the CDR3, the DNA is TGTGCCAGCAGCCCTATGGGACCCACGAGCTCCTACAATGAGCAGTTCTTC. It codes for CASSPMGPTSSYNEQFF.

This clone has just one count. The chain is built from TRBV5-1 and TRBJ1-1; the D gene is possibly TRBD1 (6 bases). The CDR3 runs 14 residues. Germline V gene data show CDR1 as SGHRS and CDR2 as YFSETQ. Trimming took 0 bases from V and 7 from J, leaving 13 bases between them. CDR3 residues: CASSLGQGLGEAFF. CDR3 bases: TGCGCCAGCAGCTTGGGCCAGGGGTTAGGTGAAGCTTTCTTT.

In its sample, this clone was seen a few times. V gene TRBV7-2 combines with J gene TRBJ1-5; no clear D. This CDR3 comprises 13 residues. The V gene's germline CDR1 is SGHTA and CDR2 FQGNSA. V was clipped by 3 bases and J by 5 bases, with 8 bases between them. The CDR3, as DNA: TGTGCCAGCAGCTTTGATCCCGATCAGCCCCAGCATTTT. Amino acid sequence: CASSFDPDQPQHF. Using reference TRBV7-2 and TRBJ1-5 for the parts outside the CDR3, the full variable domain is GAGVSQSPSNKVTEKGKDVELRCDPISGHTALYWYRQSLGQGLEFLIYFQGNSAPDKSGLPSDRFSAERTGGSVSTLTIQRTQQEDSAVYLCASSFDPDQPQHFGDGTRLSIL.

The chain recombines TRBV6-1 with TRBJ1-3; a possible D gene is TRBD1 (5 bases). Germline values: CDR1 MNHNS, CDR2 SASEGT. The CDR3 is made up of 15 amino acids. V lost 6 bases to trimming and J lost 2 bases, with 14 bases between them. DNA of the CDR3: TGTGCCAGCAGGTTAGACGAGGGGACTGGAAACACCATATATTTT. It codes for CASRLDEGTGNTIYF.

The chain couples TRBV6-5 to TRBJ1-6, with D hard to call. CDR3 size: 16 residues. The V end lost 6 bases, the J end lost 4 bases, and 16 bases lay between the germline ends. Germline V gene sequence: CDR1 MNHEY, CDR2 SVGAGI. The CDR3 DNA is TGTGCCAGCAGCTACCGGAAGACAAGTTATAATTCACCCCTCCACTTT. This codes for CASSYRKTSYNSPLHF.

The rearrangement links TRBV30 to TRBJ2-6; 11 nucleotides agree with TRBD1. After removal of 3 bases from V and 1 base from J, the junction contained 8 bases not matched to a gene. CDR1 is GTSNPN, CDR2 SVGIG, per germline (reference sequence). This CDR3 region has 18 residues. CDR3 sequence: CAWRPYGQGASGANVLTF. DNA of the CDR3: TGTGCCTGGAGGCCCTACGGACAGGGGGCTTCTGGGGCCAACGTCCTGACTTTC.

This chain joins TRBV2 and TRBJ1-1; tentative D call: TRBD1 (6 bases). Looked up from germline, CDR1 is SNHLY and CDR2 is FYNNEI. V lost 4 bases to trimming and J lost 0 bases, with 12 bases between them. This CDR3 spans 15 amino acids. The CDR3 spells CASSARTAMNTEAFF. CDR3 in DNA: TGTGCCAGCAGTGCCCGGACAGCCATGAACACTGAAGCTTTCTTT.

The table lists this clone with a count of one. The chain uses TRBV19 and TRBJ1-3; D remains unclear. The CDR3 loop spans 14 amino acids. Germline-derived CDR1 and CDR2 are LNHDA and SQIVND (reference sequence). The V end lost 3 bases, the J end lost 4 bases, and 10 bases lay between the germline ends. The CDR3 DNA reads TGTGCCAGTAGTATTTTACAGCCCGGAAACACCATATATTTT. This sequence encodes CASSILQPGNTIYF.

This chain joins TRBV21-1 and TRBJ1-5. TRBV21-1 is a listed pseudogene. The CDR3 contains 17 residues. DNA of the CDR3: TGTGCCAGCAGCAAAGTTGCCCTTGAGGGAGCTTGTCAGCCCCAGCATTTT. Translated: CASSKVALEGACQPQHF.